One sample yielded the 2 T cell receptor beta chains listed below, sequenced in a study of quantifying T cell responses using KT2 cells. Study-wide context: TCR alpha and beta constant-region primers primed reverse transcription of RNA.

Each cDNA got a UMI-containing oligo ligated at its 3' end. An equimolar mix of RC1.1 and RC1.2 primed the beta chain across TRBC1 and TRBC2. A single record per CDR3 protein comes from TCRdb applying MiXCR to the UMI-ligation and nested PCR reads. The data show some 48,000 distinct CDR3 sequences, more than 9% seen once. The sequenced material came from PBMCs spiked with cells of the T cell clone KT2. These receptors were collected from a human donor.

The chain uses TRBV5-1 and TRBJ1-5; no definite D call. V dropped 2 bases and J dropped 3 bases, with 6 bases sitting between them. There are 13 residues in the CDR3. Germline lookup yields CDR1 SGHRS and CDR2 YFSETQ. The CDR3: CASSFGDNQPQHF. CDR3 in DNA: TGCGCCAGCAGCTTCGGGGACAATCAGCCCCAGCATTTT.

The rearrangement joins TRBV19 to TRBJ1-2, with 9 bases identical to TRBD1. Per the germline V gene, CDR1 is LNHDA and CDR2 is SQIVND (reference sequence). CDR3 size: 14 residues. V shed 6 bases, J shed 2 bases, and the junction held 4 bases outside the gene matches. CDR3 nucleotides: TGTGCCAGTAGACAACAGGGGGCAAACTATGGCTACACCTTC. Protein product: CASRQQGANYGYTF.